What follows are 10 T cell receptor beta chains derived from one specimen sequenced in a study of T-cell reconstitution after alpha-beta-depleted transplantation in children. TCRbeta library construction was performed incorporating unique molecular identifiers. A single record per CDR3 protein comes from TCRdb applying MiXCR to the PCR reads. Here the sample spans approximately 390,000 distinct CDR3 sequences, roughly a tenth being singletons. Sequencing used PBMCs from the stem cell graft donor, obtained from the stem cell graft. The receptors stem from a human donor who donated a stem cell graft to a child with acute myeloid leukemia.

This clonotype was found many times. The V and J genes are TRBV7-2 and TRBJ2-3; 8 bases are shared with TRBD2. Trimming at V came to 1 base and at J to 10 bases, leaving 13 bases not matched to a gene. This CDR3 contains 16 residues. Germline CDR1 is SGHTA and CDR2 is FQGNSA. The CDR3 DNA is TGTGCCAGCAGCTTAGGTTCCCGGTCGACTAGCGAACCGCAGTATTTT. Translation: CASSLGSRSTSEPQYF.

DNA for the CDR3: TGTGCCAGCAGCTTAGTGGGAGGGGGGATCTATAATTCACCCCTCCACTTT. It encodes CASSLVGGGIYNSPLHF. This sequence joins TRBV7-2 and TRBJ1-6, with D possibly matching TRBD1 (6 bases). Per the germline V gene, CDR1 is SGHTA and CDR2 is FQGNSA. This CDR3 region has 17 residues. Trimming left V 1 base short and J 3 bases short, with 13 bases between.

The chain combines TRBV6-1 with TRBJ1-6; D unclear. This CDR3 is built from 15 residues. The germline CDR1 and CDR2 sequences are MNHNS and SASEGT. Trimming stripped 1 base from V and 3 bases from J, with 7 bases between. CDR3 sequence: CASSEEAYYNSPLHF. The CDR3 coding sequence is TGTGCCAGCAGTGAAGAAGCATACTATAATTCACCCCTCCACTTT.

V and J are TRBV6-5 and TRBJ1-2; 8 bases align to TRBD1. V shed 4 bases, J shed 4 bases, and the junction held 11 bases outside the gene matches. CDR1 and CDR2 from the germline V gene are MNHEY and SVGAGI. This CDR3 has 16 amino acids. This chain's CDR3 is CASSFLSTGAFYGYTF. The CDR3 region has the DNA TGTGCCAGCAGTTTCCTGTCGACAGGGGCCTTCTATGGCTACACCTTC.

This clonotype was counted between two and nine times. The V and J genes are TRBV5-1 and TRBJ1-1, with a tentative D call TRBD1 (5 bases). This CDR3 spans 15 amino acids. From germline, CDR1 is SGHRS and CDR2 YFSETQ. V lost 4 bases to trimming and J lost 3 bases, with 16 bases between them. The CDR3 reads CASSLWGLGDTEAFF. CDR3 nucleotide sequence: TGCGCCAGCAGCCTCTGGGGGTTAGGGGACACTGAAGCTTTCTTT.

The gene calls are TRBV5-1 and TRBJ2-4; D may be TRBD1 (5 bases). The CDR3 is made up of 14 amino acids. Germline loops: CDR1 SGHRS, CDR2 YFSETQ. The V end was cut by 0 bases, the J end by 4 bases, with 8 bases between. The CDR3 nucleotides read TGCGCCAGCAGCTTGGATGCAGGGAAAAACATTCAGTACTTC. Amino acids: CASSLDAGKNIQYF.

The rearrangement uses TRBV20-1 and TRBJ2-5; TRBD2 is a possible D gene (7 bases). This CDR3 is 11 amino acids long. Germline-derived CDR1 and CDR2 are DFQATT and SNEGSKA (reference sequence). Trimming removed 5 bases from V and 4 bases from J, with 8 bases in between. The CDR3 DNA is TGCAGTGCTGGGGGGGCAGAGACCCAGTACTTC. Translating gives CSAGGAETQYF.

The V gene is TRBV5-8, the J gene TRBJ1-6; no firm D call. CDR3 size: 14 residues. Trimming removed 4 bases from V and 9 bases from J, with 14 bases in between. Germline V lookup: CDR1 SGHTS, CDR2 YDEGEE. The CDR3 nucleotides read TGTGCCAGCAGCCTACAGAGAGGAATTTCACCCCTCCACTTT. This codes for CASSLQRGISPLHF.

This clonotype was detected many times. The J gene is TRBJ1-5, the V gene TRBV12-3 or TRBV12-4, with D tentatively TRBD1 (5 bases). This CDR3 region has 15 residues. Trimming pared 2 bases from V and 3 bases from J, leaving 11 bases between. The CDR3: CASSLMAGLNQPQHF. The CDR3 DNA sequence: TGTGCCAGCAGTTTAATGGCGGGGCTCAATCAGCCCCAGCATTTT.

This clonotype was picked up a small number of times. J is TRBJ2-1 and V is TRBV29-1; TRBD2 aligns across 12 bases. V lost 3 bases to trimming and J lost 4 bases; unmatched junction nucleotides: 4. The CDR3 sequence is 15 residues long. CDR1 and CDR2 from the germline V gene are SQVTM and ANQGSEA. As DNA, the CDR3 is TGCAGCGTTGACCTAGCGGGAGGGAGGTACAATGAGCAGTTCTTC. This codes for CSVDLAGGRYNEQFF.